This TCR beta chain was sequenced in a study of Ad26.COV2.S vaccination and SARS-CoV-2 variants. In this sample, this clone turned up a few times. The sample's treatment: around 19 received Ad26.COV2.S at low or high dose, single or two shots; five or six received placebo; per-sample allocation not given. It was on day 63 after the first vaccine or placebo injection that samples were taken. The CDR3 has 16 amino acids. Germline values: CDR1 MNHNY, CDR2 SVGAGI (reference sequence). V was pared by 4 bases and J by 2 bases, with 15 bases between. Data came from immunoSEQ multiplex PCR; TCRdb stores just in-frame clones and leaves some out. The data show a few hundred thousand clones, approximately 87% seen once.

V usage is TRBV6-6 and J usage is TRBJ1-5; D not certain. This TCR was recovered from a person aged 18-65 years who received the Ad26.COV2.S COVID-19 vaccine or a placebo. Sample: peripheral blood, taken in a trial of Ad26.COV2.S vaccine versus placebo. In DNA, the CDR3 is TGTGCCAGCAGTTCCGCCCGGGTGGTCGGCAATCAGCCCCAGCATTTT. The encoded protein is CASSSARVVGNQPQHF.